This is a list of T cell receptor beta chains from one sample in a study of blood T cell repertoires in COVID-19. TCRdb's copy holds only in-frame clones and misses some; the assay was immunoSEQ multiplex PCR. The sample contains about 200,000 clones, 70% to 90% of which appear only once. Source material: peripheral blood. These receptors all come from a woman between 50 and 59 years old with acute or convalescent COVID-19. The CDR3 runs from the conserved cysteine through the conserved F or W. A D gene is named only where the DNA matches it firmly. Some rows have no size entry. The others give once, few or many, or a class for an expanded clone.

J gene	D gene	CDR3 length	clone size	V gene	CDR3 protein	CDR3 DNA
TRBJ1-5	NA	11	NA	TRBV15	CATGDNQPQHF	TGTGCCACGGGAGACAATCAGCCCCAGCATTTT
TRBJ2-5	NA	15	NA	TRBV27	CASSFFQGVGETQYF	TGTGCCAGCAGTTTTTTTCAGGGTGTGGGGGAGACCCAGTACTTC
TRBJ1-1	TRBD1	14	NA	TRBV7-9	CASSLEGQGPGLFF	TGTGCCAGCAGCTTAGAGGGACAGGGACCCGGTCTTTTCTTT
TRBJ1-2	NA	14	NA	TRBV6-6	CASSYRDTSYGYTF	TGTGCCAGCAGTTATAGAGACACTTCCTATGGCTACACCTTC
TRBJ1-1	TRBD1	14	NA	TRBV4-1	CASSLRQGNTEAFF	TGCGCCAGCAGCCTCAGACAGGGGAACACTGAAGCTTTCTTT
TRBJ2-3	TRBD2	17	NA	TRBV10-3	CAISESRTSGNTDTQYF	TGTGCCATCAGTGAGTCGAGGACTAGCGGGAACACAGATACGCAGTATTTT
TRBJ2-1	TRBD1	14	NA	TRBV7-2	CASSSGLTTGEQFF	TGTGCCAGCAGCTCTGGACTCACGACAGGGGAGCAGTTCTTC
TRBJ2-2	NA	15	NA	TRBV6-6	CASSYPGRNTGELFF	TGTGCCAGCAGTTACCCCGGGAGGAACACCGGGGAGCTGTTTTTT
TRBJ1-2	NA	14	NA	TRBV5-5	CASSLVGASYGYTF	TGTGCCAGCAGCTTGGTAGGGGCATCCTATGGCTACACCTTC
TRBJ1-3	NA	17	NA	TRBV23-1	CASSPLPGQKNGNTIYF	TGCGCCAGCAGTCCCCTCCCGGGACAAAAGAATGGAAACACCATATATTTT
TRBJ2-7	NA	14	NA	TRBV10-2	CASSEPQATYEQYF	TGCGCCAGCAGTGAGCCCCAGGCTACCTACGAGCAGTACTTC
TRBJ1-2	TRBD1	14	NA	TRBV6-5	CASRGDRGFYGYTF	TGTGCCAGCAGGGGGGACAGAGGTTTTTATGGCTACACCTTC
TRBJ2-7	NA	15	NA	TRBV4-3	CASSLGVGSSYEQYF	TGCGCCAGCAGCCTCGGGGTGGGCAGCTCCTACGAGCAGTACTTC
TRBJ1-4	NA	16	NA	TRBV15	CATSRDWAGVSEKLFF	TGTGCCACCAGCAGAGATTGGGCAGGGGTTTCGGAAAAACTGTTTTTT
TRBJ2-1	TRBD2	16	NA	TRBV24-1	CATSDWTRSSRNEQFF	TGTGCCACCAGTGATTGGACTAGGTCCTCTCGCAATGAGCAGTTCTTC
TRBJ2-7	TRBD1	14	NA	TRBV25-1	CASPREQGAEEQYF	TGTGCCAGCCCTAGGGAACAGGGGGCGGAGGAGCAGTACTTC
TRBJ2-7	NA	13	few	TRBV7-2	CASSPAKAYEQYF	TGTGCCAGCAGCCCCGCGAAAGCCTACGAGCAGTACTTC
TRBJ2-5	NA	13	few	TRBV5-4	CASWSRGQETQYF	TGTGCCAGCTGGTCGCGGGGCCAAGAGACCCAGTACTTC
TRBJ2-7	TRBD1	17	NA	TRBV10-3	CAISESVPGQGAYEQYF	TGTGCCATCAGTGAGTCGGTACCGGGACAGGGGGCATACGAGCAGTACTTC
TRBJ1-4	TRBD1	15	NA	TRBV6-5	CASSDGGQGAWKLFF	TGTGCCAGCAGCGATGGGGGACAGGGGGCGTGGAAACTGTTTTTT
TRBJ1-6	NA	18	NA	TRBV5-1	CASSLGNRQSSYNSPLHF	TGCGCCAGCAGCTTGGGGAACAGGCAAAGCTCCTATAATTCACCCCTCCACTTT
TRBJ1-2	NA	13	NA	TRBV12-3/TRBV12-4	CASSLKESYGYTF	TGTGCCAGCAGTTTGAAGGAGAGCTATGGCTACACCTTC
TRBJ2-2	NA	17	NA	TRBV19	CASSPRFSRDYTGELFF	TGTGCCAGTAGTCCCCGGTTTTCCAGGGATTACACCGGGGAGCTGTTTTTT
TRBJ1-5	NA	15	NA	TRBV4-3	CASSQDWAFSQPQHF	TGCGCCAGCAGCCAAGATTGGGCTTTCTCGCAGCCCCAGCATTTT
TRBJ2-3	TRBD2	12	NA	TRBV6-2/TRBV6-3	CASRPWEGQQYF	TGTGCCAGCAGACCTTGGGAGGGGCAGCAGTATTTT
TRBJ1-3	NA	14	NA	TRBV30	CAWSKTASGNTIYF	TGTGCCTGGAGTAAAACAGCCTCTGGAAACACCATATATTTT
TRBJ2-7	NA	14	NA	TRBV29-1	CSVVAGLGRYEQYF	TGCAGCGTTGTAGCAGGACTGGGTCGATACGAGCAGTACTTC
TRBJ2-5	NA	13	NA	TRBV7-3	CASSLRKGETQYF	TGTGCCAGCAGCTTAAGAAAGGGGGAGACCCAGTACTTC
TRBJ2-7	NA	14	NA	TRBV18	CASSPDWSSYEQYF	TGTGCCAGCTCACCAGACTGGAGCTCCTACGAGCAGTACTTC
TRBJ2-1	NA	12	once	TRBV19	CASYAGGNEQFF	TGTGCCAGTTACGCAGGGGGGAATGAGCAGTTCTTC
TRBJ1-2	NA	13	NA	TRBV27	CASSLTVNYGYTF	TGTGCCAGCAGTTTGACAGTCAACTATGGCTACACCTTC
TRBJ2-3	NA	10	NA	TRBV20-1	CSLATDTQYF	TGCAGTTTAGCCACAGATACGCAGTATTTT
TRBJ2-1	TRBD1	14	NA	TRBV20-1	CSASRTGRDGEQFF	TGCAGTGCTAGTCGGACAGGGCGGGACGGTGAGCAGTTCTTC
TRBJ1-2	TRBD1	14	NA	TRBV7-9	CASSRTDQGVGYTF	TGTGCCAGCAGCCGAACAGACCAGGGGGTAGGCTACACCTTC
TRBJ2-7	NA	14	NA	TRBV9	CASSVGFNSYEQYF	TGTGCCAGCAGCGTAGGGTTCAACTCGTACGAGCAGTACTTC
TRBJ2-2	NA	13	NA	TRBV27	CASSLVRAGELFF	TGTGCCAGCAGTTTAGTCCGGGCCGGGGAGCTGTTTTTT
TRBJ2-1	NA	16	NA	TRBV7-2	CASTVVRGGAVNEQFF	TGTGCCAGCACGGTCGTGAGGGGGGGGGCGGTCAATGAGCAGTTCTTC
TRBJ2-2	NA	15	NA	TRBV7-6	CASTYSVKSTGELFF	TGTGCCAGCACCTATAGCGTCAAGAGCACCGGGGAGCTGTTTTTT
TRBJ1-6	NA	14	NA	TRBV7-8	CASSLESFASPLHF	TGTGCCAGCAGCTTAGAGAGTTTCGCTTCACCCCTCCACTTT
TRBJ2-3	NA	15	NA	TRBV5-1	CASSSTTAPADTQYF	TGCGCCAGCAGCTCAACGACAGCTCCCGCCGATACGCAGTATTTT
TRBJ1-3	NA	15	NA	TRBV6-1	CASSDRVIGMDTIYF	TGTGCCAGCAGTGACAGGGTAATCGGAATGGACACCATATATTTT
TRBJ1-5	NA	16	NA	TRBV5-1	CASSWGRTARHQPQHF	TGCGCCAGCAGCTGGGGACGGACAGCTAGACATCAGCCCCAGCATTTT